This entry concerns a single T cell receptor (beta chain). Participant age was roughly 18 to 95 years, and participants resided in around 24 US areas. Grouping used clinical history reported by participants in a survey and questionnaire. The data derive from a study of blood T cell repertoires in COVID-19. The overall study: PBMCs, B-cell-depleted T cells, or T cells provided the cDNA or gDNA that made up the material.

Sequencing used immunoSEQ multiplex PCR; TCRdb keeps in-frame clones, though not all of them. The sample holds 250,000 or so clones; roughly 86% are singletons and the top ten take approximately 2.8%. Germline CDR1 is MGHRA and CDR2 is YSYEKL. The CDR3 runs to 11 residues. The germline V and J ends were trimmed by 6 bases and 15 bases, with 14 bases remaining between them. The TCR originated in a woman aged 25 to 45 with acute COVID-19. The rearrangement joins TRBV4-1 to TRBJ1-4; D might be TRBD1 (6 bases). Sequencing was done on a sample of PBMCs or T cells enriched from blood (not recorded which). DNA of the CDR3: TGCGCCAGCAGTCGAGGGGGTAAAATGTTTTTT. Translation gives CASSRGGKMFF.